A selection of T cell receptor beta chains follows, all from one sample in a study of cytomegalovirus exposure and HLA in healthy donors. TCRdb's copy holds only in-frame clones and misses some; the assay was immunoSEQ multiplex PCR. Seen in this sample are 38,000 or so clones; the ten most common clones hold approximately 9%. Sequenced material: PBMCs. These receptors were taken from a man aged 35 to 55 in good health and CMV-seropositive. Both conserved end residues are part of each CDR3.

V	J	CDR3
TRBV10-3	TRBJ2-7	CAISDRGPSYEQYF
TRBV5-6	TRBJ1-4	CASSLDPGANEKLFF
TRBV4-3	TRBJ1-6	CASSQGGGLGASPLHF
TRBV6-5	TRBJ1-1	CASSYSSTNTEAFF
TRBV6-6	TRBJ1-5	CASRDGQGKSNQPQHF
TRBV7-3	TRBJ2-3	CASSLTIGTSGTDTQYF
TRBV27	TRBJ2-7	CASSLAGVYEQYF
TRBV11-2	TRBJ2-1	CASSRDRENEQFF
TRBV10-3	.	CAIRGTSTYEQYF
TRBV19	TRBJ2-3	CASKPRGPQDTQYF
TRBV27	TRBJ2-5	CASSSPSGTSQETQYF
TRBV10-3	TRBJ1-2	CAISALQGYDYGYTF
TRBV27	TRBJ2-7	CASSFSRGGEQYF
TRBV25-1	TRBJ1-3	CASRGQGSPNTIYF
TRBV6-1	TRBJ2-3	CASEGLNTDTQYF
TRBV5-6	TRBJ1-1	CASSFLGAGTEAFF
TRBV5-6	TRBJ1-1	CASTRGGLGGTEAFF
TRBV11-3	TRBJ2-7	CASSFSRFLSGTTYEQYF
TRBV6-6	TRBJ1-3	CASIVGGSGNTIYF
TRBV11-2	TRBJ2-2	CASSLGSLALSGELFF
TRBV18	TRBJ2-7	CASSPTSGLREQYF
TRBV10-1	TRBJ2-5	CASSPSTPPETQYF
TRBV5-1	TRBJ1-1	CASSDGGNTEAFF
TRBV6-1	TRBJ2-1	CASSEGWTSGGNEQFF
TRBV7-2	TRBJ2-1	CASSFVAGGISEQFF
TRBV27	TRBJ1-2	CASRRGTGSSGYTF
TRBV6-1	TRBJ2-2	CASSEGLAGGDTGELFF
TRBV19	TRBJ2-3	CASSISRVTDTQYF
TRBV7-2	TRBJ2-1	CASSSPGQGNEQFF
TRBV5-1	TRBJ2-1	CASSLDGQGVHEQFF
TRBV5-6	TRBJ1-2	CASSFGQGGYYGYTF
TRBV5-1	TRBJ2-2	CASSQDRLNTGELFF
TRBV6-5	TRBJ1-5	CASSYSFQANQPQHF
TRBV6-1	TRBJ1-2	CASSESPILYGYTF
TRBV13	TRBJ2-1	CASSLGANNEQFF
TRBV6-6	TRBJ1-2	CASSYRDSYDYTF
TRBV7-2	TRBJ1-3	CASSLGASGNTIYF
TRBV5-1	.	CASSPTQGAYEQYF
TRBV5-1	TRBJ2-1	CASSQGGAYNEQFF
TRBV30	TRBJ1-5	CAWSRIGGRNQPQHF
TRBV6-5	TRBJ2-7	CASINPGTPYEQYF
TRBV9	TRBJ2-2	CASSSFTGELFF
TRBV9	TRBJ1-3	CASSVTLAVGNTIYF
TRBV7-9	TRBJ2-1	CASSSTGAGGPHEQFF
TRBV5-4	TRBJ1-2	CASSLATGGDYGYTF
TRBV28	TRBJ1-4	CASSPQSSGVEKLFF
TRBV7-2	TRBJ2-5	CASSFTGQGAPIQETQYF
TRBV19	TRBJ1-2	CASRIQAGRGYTF
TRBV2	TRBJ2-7	CASSERGALASGEQYF
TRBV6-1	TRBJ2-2	CASSDGLAGVRTGELFF
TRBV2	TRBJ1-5	CASSEAGRDSNQPQHF
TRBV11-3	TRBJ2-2	CASSVSWEGGELFF
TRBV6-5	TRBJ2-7	CASSYSLGGAYEQYF
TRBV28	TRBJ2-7	CASGGSSRYEQYF
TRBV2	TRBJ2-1	CASRLAGYNEQFF
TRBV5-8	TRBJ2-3	CASSLGQTTDTQYF
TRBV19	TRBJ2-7	CASIDTETYEQYF
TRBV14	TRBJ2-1	CASSQPGTSGVFNEQFF
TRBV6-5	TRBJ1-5	CASRRTASNQPQHF
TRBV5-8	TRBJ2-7	CASSLEGWDREDEQYF